The following is a T cell receptor beta chain sequence with its context. Grouping used clinical history reported by participants in a survey and questionnaire. Resolution of symptoms, clearance, or two negative PCRs was present in recovered Cohort 3 donors. Germline V CDR1 and CDR2: KGHDR, SFDVKD. Trimming at V came to 4 bases and at J to 0 bases, leaving 16 bases not matched to a gene. CDR3 length equals 20 residues. This entry belongs to a study of blood T cell repertoires in COVID-19. Clones were read by immunoSEQ multiplex PCR, and TCRdb kept only the in-frame ones, dropping some. The repertoire holds some 150,000 clones, 75% to 80% seen once, with around 3.2% in the top ten.

The sample consisted of PBMCs or T cells enriched from blood (not recorded which). The chain combines TRBV24-1 with TRBJ2-3; 9 bases fit TRBD1. This clonotype originated in a woman aged 45-59 years who had recovered from COVID-19. CDR3 sequence: CATSDPVPGQGRYSTDTQYF. CDR3 coding DNA: TGTGCCACCAGTGACCCAGTCCCGGGACAGGGACGGTATAGCACAGATACGCAGTATTTT.